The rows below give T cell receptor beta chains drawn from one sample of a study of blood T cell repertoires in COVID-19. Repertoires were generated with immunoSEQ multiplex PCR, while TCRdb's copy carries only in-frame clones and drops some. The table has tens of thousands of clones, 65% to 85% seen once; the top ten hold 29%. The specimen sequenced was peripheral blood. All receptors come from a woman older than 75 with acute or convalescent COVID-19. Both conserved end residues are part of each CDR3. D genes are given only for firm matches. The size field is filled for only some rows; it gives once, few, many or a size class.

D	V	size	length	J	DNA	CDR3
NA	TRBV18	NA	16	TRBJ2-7	TGTGCCAGCTCACCACCTCTGCAGGGGCAGCCGTACGAGCAGTACTTC	CASSPPLQGQPYEQYF
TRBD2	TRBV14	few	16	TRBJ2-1	TGTGCCAGCAGCCCCTTAGCGGGAGGAGGGGGTAATGAGCAGTTCTTC	CASSPLAGGGGNEQFF
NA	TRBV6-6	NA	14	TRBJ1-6	TGTGCCAGCAGTTACTCGAGCCTAAATTCACCCCTCCACTTT	CASSYSSLNSPLHF
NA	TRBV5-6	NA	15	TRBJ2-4	TGTGCCAGCAGCCGGATGGCAGGGCCGCAAAACATTCAGTACTTC	CASSRMAGPQNIQYF
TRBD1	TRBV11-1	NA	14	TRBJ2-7	TGTGCCAGCAGCAATCCGGGACAGGGGGCCGAGCAGTACTTC	CASSNPGQGAEQYF
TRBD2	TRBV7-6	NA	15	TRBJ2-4	TGTGCCAGCAGCTTAGGTAGCGGGAGCGAAAACATTCAGTACTTC	CASSLGSGSENIQYF
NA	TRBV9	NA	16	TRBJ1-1	TGTGCCAGCAGCCCCAACTCAGGGGCCATGAACACTGAAGCTTTCTTT	CASSPNSGAMNTEAFF
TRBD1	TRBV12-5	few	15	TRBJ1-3	TGTGCTAGTGGTTTGTCCACAGGGGGTTTAAACACCATATATTTT	CASGLSTGGLNTIYF
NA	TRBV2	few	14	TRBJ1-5	TGTGCCAGCAGTGAAGACAGGGACAATCAGCCCCAGCATTTT	CASSEDRDNQPQHF
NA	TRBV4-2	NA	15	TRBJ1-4	TGTGCCAGCAGCCAAGCCGGGAAAACTAATGAAAAACTGTTTTTT	CASSQAGKTNEKLFF
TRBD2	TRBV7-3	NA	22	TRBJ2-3	TGTGCCAGCAGCTTGAGGGCCGTAGCGGGACTAGCGGGACCTGTTAGCACAGATACGCAGTATTTT	CASSLRAVAGLAGPVSTDTQYF
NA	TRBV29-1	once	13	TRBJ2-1	TGCAGCGCCAAAAGCGGTTGGGGCAATGAGCAGTTCTTC	CSAKSGWGNEQFF
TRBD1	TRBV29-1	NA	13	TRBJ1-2	TGCAGCGGAATGACAGGGGGGTGGTATGGCTACACCTTC	CSGMTGGWYGYTF
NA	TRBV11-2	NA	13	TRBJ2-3	TGTGCCAGCAGCTTAGCGGGTACAGATACGCAGTATTTT	CASSLAGTDTQYF
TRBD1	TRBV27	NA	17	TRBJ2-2	TGTGCCAGCAGGGGGGACAGGGGGCTTATCGGAACCGGGGAGCTGTTTTTT	CASRGDRGLIGTGELFF
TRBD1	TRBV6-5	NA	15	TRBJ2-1	TGTGCCAGCACCCACAAGGCAGGGGGATACAATGAGCAGTTCTTC	CASTHKAGGYNEQFF
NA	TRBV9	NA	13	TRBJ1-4	TGTGCCAGCAAGCCAGGGGACGGTGAAAAACTGTTTTTT	CASKPGDGEKLFF
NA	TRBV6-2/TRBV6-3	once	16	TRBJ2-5	TGTGCCAGCAGTTACGAACAGGGCGGAGAGCAAGAGACCCAGTACTTC	CASSYEQGGEQETQYF
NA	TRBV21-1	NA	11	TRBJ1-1	TGTGCCAGCAGCCAGAACACTGAAGCTTTCTTT	CASSQNTEAFF
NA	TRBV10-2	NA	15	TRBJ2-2	TGCGCCAGCAGCGGACAGCAACCGAACACCGGGGAGCTGTTTTTT	CASSGQQPNTGELFF
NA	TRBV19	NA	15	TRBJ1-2	TGTGCCAGTAGTATTGCCCCTACAGGGTCCTATGGCTACACCTTC	CASSIAPTGSYGYTF
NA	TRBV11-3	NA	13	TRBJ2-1	TGTGCCAGCAGCTTAGGGACTTACAATGAGCAGTTCTTC	CASSLGTYNEQFF
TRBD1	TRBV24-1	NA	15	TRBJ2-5	TGTGCCACCAGTGAGACAGGGGGCGCCGGAGAGACCCAGTACTTC	CATSETGGAGETQYF
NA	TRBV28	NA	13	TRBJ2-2	TGTGCCAGCAGCAAACCGAGTACCGGGGAGCTGTTTTTT	CASSKPSTGELFF
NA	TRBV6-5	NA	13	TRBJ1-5	TGTGCCAGCAGTTATCAGGCCAATCAGCCCCAGCATTTT	CASSYQANQPQHF
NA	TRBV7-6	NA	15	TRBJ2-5	TGTGCCAGCAGCGCTAGCCGGGCGGTGCGGGAGACCCAGTACTTC	CASSASRAVRETQYF
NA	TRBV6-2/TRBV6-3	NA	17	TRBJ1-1	TGTGCCAGCAGCTCATACCCTGGGCCCCGGGGAGGCGGTGAAGCTTTCTTT	CASSSYPGPRGGGEAFF